This TCR beta chain was identified during a study of identical twins. General study points: Out-of-frame TCR alpha sharing observed in monozygotic twins exceeded model estimates.

One entry per CDR3 protein results from TCRdb running MiXCR on the 5' RACE reads. Of roughly 770,000 distinct CDR3 sequences listed, roughly 18% are singletons. The table lists this clonotype with a few counts. The antigen remains undetermined. The V and J ends lost 8 bases and 0 bases respectively, with 14 bases between them. CDR1 is MNHEY, CDR2 SVGEGT, per germline. This CDR3 region has 14 residues. These data also featured in a second study, about T cells expressing NK-cell markers.

The chain has TRBV6-2 or TRBV6-3 and TRBJ2-7; no firm D call. The sequence came from a young woman in good health. Sequences were obtained from PBMCs. The CDR3 DNA reads as TGTGCCAGCTATCTCTCCGGTAGCTCCTACGAGCAGTACTTC. It specifies CASYLSGSSYEQYF.